The next 10 T cell receptor beta chains were all read from a single sample in a study of cytomegalovirus exposure and HLA in healthy donors. 60 Vbeta and 13 Jbeta primers were used in PCR. TCRdb's table, derived via immunoSEQ multiplex PCR, lists solely in-frame clones and lacks some. The sample lists about 190,000 clones; 81% were seen once. Source material: PBMCs. These receptors originate from a man over 45 in good health and CMV-seronegative.

V and J are TRBV6-6 and TRBJ2-7; 9 bases are shared with TRBD2. V lost 6 bases and J lost 3; bases outside the gene matches: 3. This CDR3 region has 13 residues. CDR1 MNHNY and CDR2 SVGAGI come from the germline V gene (reference sequence). The CDR3 DNA is TGTGCCAGCAGGCCGACTAGCGGCTACGAGCAGTACTTC. Translating gives CASRPTSGYEQYF.

The V call is TRBV5-1, the J call TRBJ1-1; TRBD1 aligns across 7 bases. The CDR3 contains 14 residues. The V and J ends lost 3 bases and 2 bases, in that order; junction bases with no gene match: 4. The germline CDR1 and CDR2 sequences are SGHRS and YFSETQ. The CDR3 DNA follows: TGCGCCAGCAGCTCGGAGGGGGCCAACACTGAAGCTTTCTTT. It specifies CASSSEGANTEAFF.

This rearrangement joins TRBV5-1 to TRBJ1-1; TRBD1 agrees at 12 bases. Germline loops: CDR1 SGHRS, CDR2 YFSETQ. J lost 0 bases, V lost 4 bases, and 7 bases had no gene match. The CDR3 covers 17 residues. In DNA, the CDR3 is TGCGCCAGCAGCGAGCGGGACAGGGGGCGGGTGAACACTGAAGCTTTCTTT. Translated: CASSERDRGRVNTEAFF.

The chain has TRBV20-1 and TRBJ1-2; D unclear. The CDR3 loop spans 11 amino acids. Germline CDR1 DFQATT, CDR2 SNEGSKA (reference sequence). The germline V and J ends were trimmed by 2 bases and 6 bases, with 7 bases remaining between them. CDR3 amino acids: CSARREHGYTF. Written as DNA, the CDR3 is TGCAGTGCTAGACGGGAACATGGCTACACCTTC.

CDR3 in amino acids: CASSPTAGGQNFAEQFF. CDR3 coding DNA: TGTGCCAGTAGCCCCACAGCGGGGGGGCAGAATTTCGCTGAGCAGTTCTTC. The J gene is TRBJ2-1, the V gene TRBV19; TRBD2 aligns across 10 bases. CDR3 size: 17 residues. CDR1 is LNHDA, CDR2 SQIVND, per germline (reference sequence). V shed 6 bases, J shed 9 bases, and the junction held 17 bases outside the gene matches.

V is TRBV5-6 and J is TRBJ1-2; D remains ambiguous. CDR1 is SGHDT and CDR2 is YYEEEE in the germline V gene. Deletions cut 2 bases from V and 6 bases from J, with 11 bases between. There are 13 residues in the CDR3. CDR3 protein: CASSLVQNHGYTF. CDR3 nucleotides: TGTGCCAGCAGCTTAGTACAGAATCATGGCTACACCTTC.

The chain links TRBV5-1 to TRBJ1-3, with D perhaps matching TRBD1 (6 bases). Germline V gives CDR1 SGHRS, CDR2 YFSETQ. The CDR3 is 17 residues long. Trimming stripped 2 bases from V and 1 base from J, with 16 bases between. CDR3 nucleotides: TGCGCCAGCAGCTTTGGGGACAACCCAGGATCTGGAAACACCATATATTTT. Its protein is CASSFGDNPGSGNTIYF.

This sequence joins TRBV6-6 and TRBJ1-2, with 8 bases aligning to TRBD1. V trimming: 5 bases; J trimming: 8 bases; junction bases outside the gene matches: 4. From germline, CDR1 is MNHNY and CDR2 SVGAGI (reference sequence). This CDR3 has 12 amino acids. The CDR3 region is CASSPDRGGYTF. The CDR3 region has the DNA TGTGCCAGCAGTCCAGACAGGGGAGGCTACACCTTC.

This clone was seen a few times. The gene calls are TRBV29-1 and TRBJ1-1; 10 bases are shared with TRBD1. Unmatched junction bases numbered 6, after V lost 3 bases and J lost 11 bases. The CDR3 sequence is 12 residues long. CDR1 SQVTM and CDR2 ANQGSEA come from the germline V gene. CDR3 residues: CSVETGGDSAFF. The DNA for the CDR3 is TGCAGCGTTGAGACAGGGGGCGATTCGGCTTTCTTT. Together with reference TRBV29-1 and TRBJ1-1, the CDR3 gives the full variable domain: SAVISQKPSRDICQRGTSLTIQCQVDSQVTMMFWYRQQPGQSLTLIATANQGSEATYESGFVIDKFPISRPNLTFSTLTVSNMSPEDSSIYLCSVETGGDSAFFGQGTRLTVV.

This clone occurred once. This chain joins TRBV29-1 and TRBJ2-3; D perhaps matches TRBD2 (6 bases). CDR1 and CDR2 (germline): SQVTM, ANQGSEA. The CDR3 extends over 13 amino acids. CDR3: CTVARGRADTQYF. The CDR3 DNA follows: TGCACCGTCGCGCGGGGTCGGGCAGATACGCAGTATTTT.